This T cell receptor beta chain comes out of a study of cytomegalovirus exposure and HLA in healthy donors. Of note for this clone: As yet, its antigen is unknown.

The PCR used 60 Vbeta and 13 Jbeta primers. Using immunoSEQ multiplex PCR, the repertoire was profiled, and TCRdb retains in-frame clones only, with some absent. The data contain some 130,000 clones, 66% of them seen just once; the ten biggest clones take up approximately 1.7%. Germline V gene sequence: CDR1 PRHDT, CDR2 FYEKMQ (reference sequence). V shed 6 bases and J 1 base; nucleotides not matched to a gene: 3. The CDR3 extends over 14 amino acids. Findings and caveats of the study: In a later analysis, a genetic analysis reported fewer productive-TCR N-insertions in an Asian-associated ancestry cluster than the cohort average. Later analysis showed most CMV-associated TCR beta chains appearing HLA-restricted.

Specimen: PBMCs. The rearrangement uses TRBV13 and TRBJ1-1; 9 positions match TRBD1. The source is a human donor in good health. CDR3 nucleotide sequence: TGTGCCAGCAGGCAACAGGGGGCGAACACTGAAGCTTTCTTT. It translates to CASRQQGANTEAFF.